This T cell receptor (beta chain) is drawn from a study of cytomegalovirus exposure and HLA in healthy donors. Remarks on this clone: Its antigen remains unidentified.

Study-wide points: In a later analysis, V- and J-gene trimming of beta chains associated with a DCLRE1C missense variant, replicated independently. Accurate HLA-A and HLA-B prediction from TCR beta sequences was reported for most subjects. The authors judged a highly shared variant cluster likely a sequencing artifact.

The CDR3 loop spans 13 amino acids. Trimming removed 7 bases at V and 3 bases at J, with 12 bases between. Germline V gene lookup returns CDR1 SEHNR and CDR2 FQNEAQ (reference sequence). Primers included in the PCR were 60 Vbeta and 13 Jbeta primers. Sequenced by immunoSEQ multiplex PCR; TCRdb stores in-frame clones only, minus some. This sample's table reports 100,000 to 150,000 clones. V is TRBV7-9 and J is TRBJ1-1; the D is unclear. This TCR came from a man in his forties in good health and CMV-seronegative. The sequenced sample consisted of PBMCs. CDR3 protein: CASKSNSDTEAFF. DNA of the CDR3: TGTGCCAGCAAGTCAAACTCCGACACTGAAGCTTTCTTT.